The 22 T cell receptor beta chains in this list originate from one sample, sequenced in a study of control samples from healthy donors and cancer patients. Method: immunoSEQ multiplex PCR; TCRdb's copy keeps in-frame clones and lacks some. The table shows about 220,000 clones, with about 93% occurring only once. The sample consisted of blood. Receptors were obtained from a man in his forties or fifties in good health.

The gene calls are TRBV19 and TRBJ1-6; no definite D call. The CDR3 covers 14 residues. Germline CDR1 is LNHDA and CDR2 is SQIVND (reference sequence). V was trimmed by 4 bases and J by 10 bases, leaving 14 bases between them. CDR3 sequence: CASSKETNGSPLHF. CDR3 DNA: TGTGCCAGTAGTAAGGAGACAAACGGGTCACCCCTCCACTTT.

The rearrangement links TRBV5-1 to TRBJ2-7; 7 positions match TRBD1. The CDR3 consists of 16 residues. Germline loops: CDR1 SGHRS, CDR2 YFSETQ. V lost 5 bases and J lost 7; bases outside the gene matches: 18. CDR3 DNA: TGCGCCAGCAGGCTGCCTCAGGGGGACCCAATGGAGGAGCAGTACTTC. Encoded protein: CASRLPQGDPMEEQYF.

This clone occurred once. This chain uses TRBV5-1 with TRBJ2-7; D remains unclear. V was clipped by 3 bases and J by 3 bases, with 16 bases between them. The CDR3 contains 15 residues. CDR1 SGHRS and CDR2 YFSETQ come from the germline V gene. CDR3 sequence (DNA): TGCGCCAGCAGCTCCCAGAGTGGCAGCTACTACGAGCAGTACGTC. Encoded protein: CASSSQSGSYYEQYV.

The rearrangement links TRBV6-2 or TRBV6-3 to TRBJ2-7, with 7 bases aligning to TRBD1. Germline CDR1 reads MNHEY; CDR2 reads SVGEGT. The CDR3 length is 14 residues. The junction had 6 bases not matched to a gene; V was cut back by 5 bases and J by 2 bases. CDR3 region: CASSKRGPTYEQYF. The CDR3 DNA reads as TGTGCCAGCAGTAAGAGGGGGCCAACCTACGAGCAGTACTTC.

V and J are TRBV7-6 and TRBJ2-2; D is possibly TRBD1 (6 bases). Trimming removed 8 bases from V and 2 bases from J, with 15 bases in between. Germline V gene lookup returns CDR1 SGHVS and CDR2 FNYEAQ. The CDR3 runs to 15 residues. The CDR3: CASREQGVNTGELFF. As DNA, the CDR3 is TGTGCCAGCCGAGAACAGGGTGTCAACACCGGGGAGCTGTTTTTT.

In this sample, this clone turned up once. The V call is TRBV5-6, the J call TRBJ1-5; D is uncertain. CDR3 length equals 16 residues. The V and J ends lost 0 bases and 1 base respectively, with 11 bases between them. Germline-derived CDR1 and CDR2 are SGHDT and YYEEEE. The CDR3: CASSLASIGSNQPQHF. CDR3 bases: TGTGCCAGCAGCTTGGCGTCTATCGGAAGCAATCAGCCCCAGCATTTT.

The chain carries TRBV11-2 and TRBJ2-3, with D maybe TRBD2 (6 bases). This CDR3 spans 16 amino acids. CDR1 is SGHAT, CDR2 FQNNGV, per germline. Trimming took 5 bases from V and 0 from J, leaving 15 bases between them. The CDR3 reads CASSLGLAASTDTQYF. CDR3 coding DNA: TGTGCCAGCAGCCTGGGACTCGCGGCTAGCACAGATACGCAGTATTTT.

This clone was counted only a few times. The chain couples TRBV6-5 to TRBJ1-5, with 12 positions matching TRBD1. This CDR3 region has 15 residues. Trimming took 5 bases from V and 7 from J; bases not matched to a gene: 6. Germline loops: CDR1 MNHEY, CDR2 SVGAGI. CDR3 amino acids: CASSLGTGGYQPQHF. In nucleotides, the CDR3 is TGTGCCAGCAGTCTGGGGACAGGGGGCTACCAGCCCCAGCATTTT.

CDR3 residues: CASSQDRVNYGYTF. The CDR3 DNA reads TGCGCCAGCAGCCAAGATCGGGTTAACTATGGCTACACCTTC. The genes are TRBV4-1 and TRBJ1-2, with no clear D. In germline, CDR1 is MGHRA, CDR2 YSYEKL. V was pared by 0 bases and J by 1 base, with 6 bases between. The CDR3 extends over 14 amino acids.

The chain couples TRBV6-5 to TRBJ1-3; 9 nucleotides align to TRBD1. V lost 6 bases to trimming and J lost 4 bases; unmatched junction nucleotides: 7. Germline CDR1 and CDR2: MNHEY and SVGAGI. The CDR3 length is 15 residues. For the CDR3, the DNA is TGTGCCAGCAGCCGGGACAGGGAAAGGGGAAACACCATATATTTT. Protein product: CASSRDRERGNTIYF.

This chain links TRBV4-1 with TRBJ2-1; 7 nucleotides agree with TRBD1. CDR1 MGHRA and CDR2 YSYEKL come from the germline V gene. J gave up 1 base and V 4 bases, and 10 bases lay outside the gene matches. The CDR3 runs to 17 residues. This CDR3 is CASSRTGVPGSYNEQFF. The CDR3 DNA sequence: TGCGCCAGCAGCCGAACAGGGGTCCCCGGATCCTACAATGAGCAGTTCTTC.

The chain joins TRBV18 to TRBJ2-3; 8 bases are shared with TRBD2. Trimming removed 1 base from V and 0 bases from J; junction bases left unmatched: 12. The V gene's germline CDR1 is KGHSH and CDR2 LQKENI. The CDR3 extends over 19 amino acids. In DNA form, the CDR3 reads TGTGCCAGCTCACCACGAGTTATCGGGGGGGCCCCTAGCACAGATACGCAGTATTTT. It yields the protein CASSPRVIGGAPSTDTQYF.

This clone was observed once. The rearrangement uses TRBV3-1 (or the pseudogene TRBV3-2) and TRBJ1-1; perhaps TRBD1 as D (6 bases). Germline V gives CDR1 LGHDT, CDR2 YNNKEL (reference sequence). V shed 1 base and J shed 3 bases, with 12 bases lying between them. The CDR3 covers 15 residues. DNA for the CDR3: TGTGCCAGCAGCCAAGGGCCGGGGGCCGACACTGAAGCTTTCTTT. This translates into CASSQGPGADTEAFF.

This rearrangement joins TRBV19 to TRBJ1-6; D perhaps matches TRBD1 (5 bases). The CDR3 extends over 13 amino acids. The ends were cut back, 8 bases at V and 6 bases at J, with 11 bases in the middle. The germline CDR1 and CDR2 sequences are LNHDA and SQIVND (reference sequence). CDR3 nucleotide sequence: TGTGCCAGTGGAGGGGCGTCTAATTCACCCCTCCACTTT. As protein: CASGGASNSPLHF.

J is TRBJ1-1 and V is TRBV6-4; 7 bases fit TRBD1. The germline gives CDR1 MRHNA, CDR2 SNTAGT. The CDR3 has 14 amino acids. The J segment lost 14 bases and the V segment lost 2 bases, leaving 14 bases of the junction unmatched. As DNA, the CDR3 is TGTGCCAGCAGTGACGGCAGGGGGGCCCCGGGATGGTTCTTT. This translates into CASSDGRGAPGWFF.

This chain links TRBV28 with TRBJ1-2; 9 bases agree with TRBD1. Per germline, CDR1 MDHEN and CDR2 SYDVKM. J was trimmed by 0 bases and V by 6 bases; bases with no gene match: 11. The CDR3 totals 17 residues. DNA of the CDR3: TGTGCCAGCAGATTAGCCGGGACAGGGTCATCTAACTATGGCTACACCTTC. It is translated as CASRLAGTGSSNYGYTF.

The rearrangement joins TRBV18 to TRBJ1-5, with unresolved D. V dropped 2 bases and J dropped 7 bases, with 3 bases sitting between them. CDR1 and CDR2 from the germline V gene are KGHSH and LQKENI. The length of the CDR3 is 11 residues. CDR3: CASSPGQPQHF. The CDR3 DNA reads TGTGCCAGCTCACCAGGCCAGCCCCAGCATTTT. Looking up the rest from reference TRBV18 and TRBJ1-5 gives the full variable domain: NAGVMQNPRHLVRRRGQEARLRCSPMKGHSHVYWYRQLPEEGLKFMVYLQKENIIDESGMPKERFSAEFPKEGPSILRIQQVVRGDSAAYFCASSPGQPQHFGDGTRLSIL.

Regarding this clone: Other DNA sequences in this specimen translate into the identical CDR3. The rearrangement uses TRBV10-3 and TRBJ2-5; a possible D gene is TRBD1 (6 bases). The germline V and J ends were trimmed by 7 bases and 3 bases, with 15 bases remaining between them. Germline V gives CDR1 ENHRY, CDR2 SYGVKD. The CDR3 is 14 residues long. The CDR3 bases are TGTGCCATCAATCAGGGGATCGGTGAAGAGACCCAGTACTTC. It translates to CAINQGIGEETQYF.

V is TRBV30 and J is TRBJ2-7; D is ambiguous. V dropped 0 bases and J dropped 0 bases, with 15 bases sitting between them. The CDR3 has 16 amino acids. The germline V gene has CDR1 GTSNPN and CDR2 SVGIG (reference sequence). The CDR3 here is CAWSVLSTASSYEQYF. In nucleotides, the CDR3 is TGTGCCTGGAGTGTACTTTCAACTGCGAGCTCCTACGAGCAGTACTTC.

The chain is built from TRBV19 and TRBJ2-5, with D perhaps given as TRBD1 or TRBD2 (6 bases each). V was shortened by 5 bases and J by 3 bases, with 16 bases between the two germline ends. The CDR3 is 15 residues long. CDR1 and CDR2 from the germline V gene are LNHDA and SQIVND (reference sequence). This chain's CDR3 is CASSSGAAAEETQYF. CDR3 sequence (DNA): TGTGCCAGTAGTTCGGGGGCCGCAGCGGAAGAGACCCAGTACTTC.

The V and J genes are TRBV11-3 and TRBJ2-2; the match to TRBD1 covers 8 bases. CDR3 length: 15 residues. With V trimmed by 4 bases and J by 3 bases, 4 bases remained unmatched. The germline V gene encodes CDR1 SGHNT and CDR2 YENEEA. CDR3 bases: TGTGCCAGCAGCTCAGGGGGCGCGCACACCGGGGAGCTGTTTTTT. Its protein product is CASSSGGAHTGELFF. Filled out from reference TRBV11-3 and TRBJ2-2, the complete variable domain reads EAGVVQSPRYKIIEKKQPVAFWCNPISGHNTLYWYLQNLGQGPELLIRYENEEAVDDSQLPKDRFSAERLKGVDSTLKIQPAELGDSAVYLCASSSGGAHTGELFFGEGSRLTVL.

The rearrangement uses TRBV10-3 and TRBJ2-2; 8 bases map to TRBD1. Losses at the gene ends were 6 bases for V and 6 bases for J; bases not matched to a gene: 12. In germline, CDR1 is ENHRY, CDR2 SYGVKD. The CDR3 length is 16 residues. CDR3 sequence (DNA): TGTGCCATCAGCCTAGGGGTGGGACAGGTGTCCGGGGAGCTGTTTTTT. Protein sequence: CAISLGVGQVSGELFF.